This entry features one T cell receptor (beta chain) sequence. Its target is unknown. The data are from a study of regulatory dendritic cells for organ transplantation. Study results and limitations: Mature dendritic cells appeared to drive more memory CD8+ clonal expansion than regulatory ones. Naive CD4+ and CD8+ repertoires were highly diverse; memory CD8+ was most oligoclonal.

Assay used: immunoSEQ multiplex PCR; TCRdb lists only in-frame clones, some missing. This sample yields fewer than 40,000 clones, of which approximately 88% are seen a single time; over 0.06% belongs to the top ten. The sample taken for sequencing was naive CD4+ T cells from blood. Subset specified: CD45RA+ naive T cells. This TCR came from a human donor in good health.

The CDR3 protein is CASSLLSGARDQETQYF. In DNA, the CDR3 is TGTGCCAGCAGTTTATTATCCGGGGCCAGGGACCAAGAGACCCAGTACTTC. The V and J genes are TRBV28 and TRBJ2-5; D possibly uses TRBD1 or TRBD2 (5 bases each). The V gene's germline CDR1 is MDHEN and CDR2 SYDVKM. The germline V and J ends were trimmed by 1 base and 0 bases, with 15 bases remaining between them. The CDR3 is 17 residues long.